Listed below are T cell receptor beta chains from one sample, sequenced in a study of OX40 agonist ivuxolimab in advanced cancers. Some clones are missing from TCRdb's copy, which holds only in-frame ones; the method was immunoSEQ multiplex PCR. The table shows about 46,000 clones, with more than 85% occurring only once. The sample consisted of CD4+ or CD8+ T cells sorted from blood, taken in a trial of the OX40 agonist ivuxolimab. The receptors were gathered from an adult with an advanced solid tumor such as melanoma, head and neck, liver or kidney cancer. Each CDR3 is given with its conserved first and last residue. A D gene is named only where the DNA matches it firmly. Not every row has a clone size; where given, it reads once, few, many or a size class.

>TRBV14|TRBJ1-2|-|once
CASSQTATWTANYGYTF
TGTGCCAGCAGCCAAACCGCCACTTGGACAGCTAACTATGGCTACACCTTC
>TRBV28|TRBJ1-1|-|-
CASTNRQARAEAFF
TGTGCCAGCACAAACCGACAGGCCCGCGCTGAAGCTTTCTTT
>TRBV28|TRBJ2-7|-|-
CASSLSVSSYEQYF
TGTGCCAGCAGTTTATCGGTTAGCTCCTACGAGCAGTACTTC
>TRBV6-5|TRBJ1-2|-|-
CASSDSAGGYTF
TGTGCCAGCAGCGATTCGGCGGGTGGCTACACCTTC
>TRBV25-1|TRBJ2-1|-|-
CASSYNEQFF
TGTGCCAGCAGCTACAATGAGCAGTTCTTC
>TRBV25-1|TRBJ1-2|-|once
CASSHPRGYTF
TGTGCCAGCAGTCACCCTAGGGGCTACACCTTC
>TRBV4-2|TRBJ1-4|-|-
CASSQDREDATNEKLFF
TGTGCCAGCAGCCAAGACAGGGAAGATGCAACTAATGAAAAACTGTTTTTT
>TRBV2|TRBJ2-3|-|-
CASSEELGEPYTQYF
TGTGCCAGCAGTGAAGAGTTGGGGGAGCCATATACGCAGTATTTT
>TRBV6-5|TRBJ1-2|-|-
CASSYGVGGHGYTF
TGTGCCAGCAGTTATGGTGTGGGGGGGCATGGCTACACCTTC
>TRBV27|TRBJ2-7|-|few
CASRQQVDYEQYF
TGTGCCAGCAGACAACAGGTAGACTACGAGCAGTACTTC
>TRBV11-2|TRBJ2-7|TRBD2|-
CASSLSRGRATSYEQYF
TGTGCCAGCAGCTTATCACGCGGGAGGGCCACATCCTACGAGCAGTACTTC
>TRBV27|TRBJ2-7|-|-
CASSRALEYEQYF
TGTGCCAGCAGTAGGGCGCTTGAATACGAGCAGTACTTC
>TRBV28|TRBJ1-2|-|-
CASSDGSPYGYTF
TGTGCCAGCAGTGACGGCTCGCCCTATGGCTACACCTTC
>TRBV9|TRBJ2-5|-|-
CASSVYNQGETQYF
TGTGCCAGCAGCGTCTATAACCAGGGAGAGACCCAGTACTTC
>TRBV5-4|TRBJ1-3|-|-
CASSLGPPGSGNTIYF
TGTGCCAGCAGCTTGGGACCCCCCGGCTCTGGAAACACCATATATTTT
>TRBV19|TRBJ2-7|-|once
CASSSWTEAGRHEQYF
TGTGCCAGTAGTAGTTGGACGGAGGCAGGGAGACACGAGCAGTACTTC
>TRBV27|TRBJ1-3|TRBD1|-
CASSLNLGQAVNTIYF
TGTGCCAGCAGTTTAAACTTGGGACAGGCAGTAAACACCATATATTTT
>TRBV28|TRBJ2-7|-|-
CASGQGIGYWYEQYF
TGTGCCAGCGGCCAGGGGATTGGGTACTGGTACGAGCAGTACTTC
>TRBV5-6|TRBJ1-1|TRBD1|-
CASSLGQGRTEAFF
TGTGCCAGCAGCCTCGGACAGGGAAGGACTGAAGCTTTCTTT
>TRBV5-5|TRBJ1-2|TRBD1|-
CASSASDRGRRYGYTF
TGTGCCAGCAGCGCTAGTGACAGGGGCCGTCGCTATGGCTACACCTTC
>TRBV28|TRBJ2-6|-|-
CASSLVLSGANVLTF
TGTGCCAGCAGTTTGGTCCTCTCTGGGGCCAACGTCCTGACTTTC
>TRBV29-1|TRBJ2-7|-|-
CSARPPGEYEQYF
TGCAGCGCCCGACCCCCCGGAGAGTACGAGCAGTACTTC
>TRBV7-3|TRBJ2-1|TRBD1|-
CASSLMTGGRSEQFF
TGTGCCAGCAGCTTAATGACAGGGGGCCGTAGTGAGCAGTTCTTC
>TRBV27|TRBJ2-7|-|once
CASSTGGYEQYF
TGTGCCAGCAGCACCGGGGGCTACGAGCAGTACTTC
>TRBV25-1|TRBJ2-3|-|-
CASSELDAAEDTQYF
TGTGCCAGCAGTGAACTGGACGCAGCTGAAGATACGCAGTATTTT
>TRBV15|TRBJ1-1|-|once
CATSGGGEGMNTEAFF
TGTGCCACCAGCGGTGGGGGGGAGGGAATGAACACTGAAGCTTTCTTT
>TRBV4-1|TRBJ1-2|TRBD1|-
CASSQEDFPGGLGYTF
TGCGCCAGCAGCCAGGAGGATTTTCCAGGGGGCCTGGGCTACACCTTC
>TRBV15|TRBJ2-1|TRBD2|-
CATSRVGAGEPYNEQFF
TGTGCCACCAGCAGAGTTGGGGCGGGGGAACCCTACAATGAGCAGTTCTTC
>TRBV5-1|TRBJ2-3|-|-
CASSPRGGGSTDTQYF
TGCGCCAGCAGCCCCCGAGGGGGGGGTAGCACAGATACGCAGTATTTT